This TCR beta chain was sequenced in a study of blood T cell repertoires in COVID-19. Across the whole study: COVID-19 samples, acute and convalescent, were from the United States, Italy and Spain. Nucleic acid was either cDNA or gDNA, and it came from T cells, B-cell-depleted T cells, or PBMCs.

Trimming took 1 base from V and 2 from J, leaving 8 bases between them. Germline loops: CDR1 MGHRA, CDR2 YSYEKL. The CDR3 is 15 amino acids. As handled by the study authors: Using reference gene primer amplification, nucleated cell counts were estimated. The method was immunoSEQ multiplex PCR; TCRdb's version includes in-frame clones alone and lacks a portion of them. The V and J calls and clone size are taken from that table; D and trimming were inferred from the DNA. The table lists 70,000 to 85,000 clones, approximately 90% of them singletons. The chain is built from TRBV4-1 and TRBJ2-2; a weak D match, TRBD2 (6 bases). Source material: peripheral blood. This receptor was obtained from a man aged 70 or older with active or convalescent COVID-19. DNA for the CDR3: TGCGCCAGCAGCCAAGTGGGGGGAAACACCGGGGAGCTGTTTTTT. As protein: CASSQVGGNTGELFF.